Below, 22 T cell receptor beta chains from the same sample are listed, as sequenced in a study of cytomegalovirus exposure and HLA in healthy donors. A multiplex PCR was run with 60 Vbeta primers and 13 Jbeta primers. Using immunoSEQ multiplex PCR, the repertoire was profiled, and TCRdb retains in-frame clones only, with some absent. Found here are over 150,000 clones, roughly 82% of them singletons; the top ten hold 0.95% to 1.5%. Sequencing used PBMCs. These receptors were obtained from a girl under 10 years old in good health and CMV-seropositive.

The V call is TRBV6-1, the J call TRBJ2-7; D is possibly TRBD1 (5 bases). Trimming cost V 8 bases and J 0 bases, with 17 bases left between them. The CDR3 consists of 15 residues. Germline assignment: CDR1 MNHNS and CDR2 SASEGT. The CDR3 DNA reads TGTGCCAGCTTAGGGGTGGGATTTAGCTCCTACGAGCAGTACTTC. Translating it yields CASLGVGFSSYEQYF.

The chain employs TRBV2 and TRBJ2-1, with 7 nucleotides matching TRBD2. Trimming took 10 bases from V and 8 from J; bases not matched to a gene: 17. This CDR3 has 15 residues. Per the germline V gene, CDR1 is SNHLY and CDR2 is FYNNEI. The DNA for the CDR3 is TGTGCCACCCTAGAGAGGGCGGGAGTCGCTGATGAGCAGTTCTTC. Residues: CATLERAGVADEQFF. Using reference TRBV2 and TRBJ2-1 for the parts outside the CDR3, the full variable domain is EPEVTQTPSHQVTQMGQEVILRCVPISNHLYFYWYRQILGQKVEFLVSFYNNEISEKSEIFDDQFSVERPDGSNFTLKIRSTKLEDSAMYFCATLERAGVADEQFFGPGTRLTVL.

The chain uses TRBV4-1 and TRBJ2-2, with TRBD2 identical over 7 bases. Per the germline V gene, CDR1 is MGHRA and CDR2 is YSYEKL. This CDR3 is built from 17 residues. J was trimmed by 1 base and V by 1 base; bases with no gene match: 6. The CDR3 is CASSQVGGVGNTGELFF. CDR3 nucleotides: TGCGCCAGCAGCCAAGTGGGAGGGGTTGGGAACACCGGGGAGCTGTTTTTT.

The chain joins TRBV5-1 to TRBJ1-1, with a possible D match to TRBD1 (6 bases). The germline V and J ends were trimmed by 3 bases and 1 base, with 10 bases remaining between them. The CDR3 contains 14 residues. CDR1 and CDR2 (germline): SGHRS, YFSETQ. CDR3 DNA: TGCGCCAGCAGCTCGGACAGCAGGAACACTGAAGCTTTCTTT. It is translated as CASSSDSRNTEAFF.

The rearrangement joins TRBV6-1 to TRBJ2-5; TRBD1 aligns across 8 bases. The assigned J gene may be wrong: the sequence end matches TRBJ2-7 better. The CDR3 consists of 13 residues. Germline V gives CDR1 MNHNS, CDR2 SASEGT. CDR3 DNA sequence: TGTGCCAGCAGTACAGGGGGTACCTACGAGCAGTACTTC. Translation: CASSTGGTYEQYF.

J is TRBJ2-1 and V is TRBV6-5; tentative D call: TRBD2 (7 bases). Germline CDR1 reads MNHEY; CDR2 reads SVGAGI. This CDR3 spans 15 amino acids. Between the trimmed V and J ends, which lost 2 bases and 3 bases, there was a span of 11 bases. The CDR3 region is CASSYGGAGYNEQFF. As DNA, the CDR3 is TGTGCCAGCAGTTACGGGGGGGCCGGCTACAATGAGCAGTTCTTC.

This clone was seen a few times. The chain recombines TRBV25-1 with TRBJ1-1; D is undetermined. Looked up from germline, CDR1 is MGHDK and CDR2 is SYGVNS. Trimming took 8 bases from V and 3 from J, leaving 16 bases between them. The CDR3 totals 14 residues. The CDR3, as DNA: TGTGCCAGCCACTCCCCCGGGATCGACACTGAAGCTTTCTTT. It is translated as CASHSPGIDTEAFF.

V usage is TRBV6-5 and J usage is TRBJ2-1, with 13 positions matching TRBD2. This CDR3 region has 16 residues. V lost 2 bases, J lost 7 bases, and 5 bases stayed unmatched. Germline V gene sequence: CDR1 MNHEY, CDR2 SVGAGI. The CDR3 is CASSYGGLAGTNEQFF. The CDR3, as DNA: TGTGCCAGCAGTTACGGGGGACTAGCGGGGACGAATGAGCAGTTCTTC.

The CDR3 sequence: CASSLANWGQSGNQPQHF. The CDR3 region has the DNA TGTGCCAGCTCACTCGCAAATTGGGGGCAATCGGGGAATCAGCCCCAGCATTTT. V usage is TRBV18 and J usage is TRBJ1-5; possible D gene TRBD1, 6 bases. Trimming stripped 4 bases from V and 4 bases from J, with 23 bases between. In germline, CDR1 is KGHSH, CDR2 LQKENI. The CDR3 sequence is 18 residues long.

This rearrangement joins TRBV18 to TRBJ1-1; perhaps TRBD1 as D (5 bases). Germline V gene data show CDR1 as KGHSH and CDR2 as LQKENI. V lost 3 bases and J lost 4, with 12 bases in between. The CDR3 runs to 14 residues. The CDR3 protein is CASSPPPGLTEAFF. The DNA for the CDR3 is TGTGCCAGCTCACCCCCCCCAGGGCTCACTGAAGCTTTCTTT.

The J gene is TRBJ1-1, the V gene TRBV30, with D unclear. The CDR3 has 12 residues. Trimming took off 1 base at V and 8 bases at J, with 11 bases between the two ends. Germline CDR1 GTSNPN, CDR2 SVGIG (reference sequence). This CDR3 reads CAWSAQTREAFF. DNA of the CDR3: TGTGCCTGGAGTGCCCAAACGAGAGAAGCTTTCTTT.

This clone was observed once. This chain joins TRBV30 and TRBJ2-7; D is perhaps TRBD2 (5 bases). The CDR3 totals 10 residues. Looked up from germline, CDR1 is GTSNPN and CDR2 is SVGIG (reference sequence). CDR3 DNA: TGTGGGGCCGGGAACTACGAGCAGTACTTC. Encoded protein: CGAGNYEQYF.

This chain connects TRBV2 to TRBJ1-1; 7 bases are shared with TRBD1. Germline assignment: CDR1 SNHLY and CDR2 FYNNEI. The CDR3 extends over 16 amino acids. The V and J ends lost 2 bases and 1 base, in that order; junction bases with no gene match: 7. CDR3: CASSESRGQWNTEAFF. The CDR3 region has the DNA TGTGCCAGCAGTGAATCTCGGGGACAGTGGAACACTGAAGCTTTCTTT.

This rearrangement joins TRBV12-5 to TRBJ2-5, with 12 positions matching TRBD2. Looked up from germline, CDR1 is LGHNT and CDR2 is FRNRAP. This CDR3 is 15 amino acids long. Trimming cost V 4 bases and J 5 bases; bases outside gene matches: 5. Written as DNA, the CDR3 is TGTGCTAGTGGTTCCCTAGCGGGAGGGGTGGAGACCCAGTACTTC. This sequence encodes CASGSLAGGVETQYF.

CDR3 in amino acids: CASSLVRNNEQFF. The CDR3 bases are TGCGCCAGCAGCTTGGTTAGAAACAATGAGCAGTTCTTC. The genes are TRBV5-1 and TRBJ2-1; no clear D gene. V was pared by 0 bases and J by 5 bases, with 6 bases between. There are 13 residues in the CDR3. Germline V lookup: CDR1 SGHRS, CDR2 YFSETQ.

The count of this clone is one. CDR3 sequence (DNA): TGTGCCAGCAAACCTACAGGGCACGAGCAGTACTTC. Translation: CASKPTGHEQYF. V is TRBV6-5 and J is TRBJ2-7, with D maybe TRBD1 (6 bases). CDR1 is MNHEY and CDR2 is SVGAGI in the germline V gene. V was clipped by 7 bases and J by 5 bases, with 12 bases between them. This CDR3 is 12 amino acids long.

This chain links TRBV6-5 with TRBJ2-7; maybe TRBD1 (6 bases). The V and J ends lost 6 bases and 0 bases respectively, with 15 bases between them. The CDR3 has 15 amino acids. From germline, CDR1 is MNHEY and CDR2 SVGAGI. The CDR3: CASRARTEGSYEQYF. CDR3 bases: TGTGCCAGCAGGGCTAGGACAGAAGGCTCCTACGAGCAGTACTTC.

The V and J genes are TRBV2 and TRBJ2-7; D perhaps matches TRBD2 (5 bases). Germline-derived CDR1 and CDR2 are SNHLY and FYNNEI. This CDR3 has 13 residues. V shed 2 bases and J shed 6 bases, with 11 bases lying between them. The chain's CDR3 is CASSESWRCEQYF. The CDR3 nucleotides are TGTGCCAGCAGTGAAAGTTGGAGGTGCGAGCAGTACTTC.

The V call is TRBV30, the J call TRBJ1-2; 7 positions agree with TRBD1. This CDR3 comprises 13 residues. Germline CDR1 and CDR2: GTSNPN and SVGIG (reference sequence). Trimming took 2 bases from V and 7 from J; bases not matched to a gene: 7. The CDR3 is CAWSREGAGGYTF. CDR3 in DNA: TGTGCCTGGAGTAGAGAGGGGGCAGGTGGCTACACCTTC.

The V call is TRBV19, the J call TRBJ1-2; D possibly corresponds to TRBD1 (5 bases). CDR3 length: 13 residues. Trimming removed 5 bases from V and 4 bases from J, with 11 bases in between. The germline V gene encodes CDR1 LNHDA and CDR2 SQIVND (reference sequence). In nucleotides, the CDR3 is TGTGCCAGTAGTTCGACAGCTGTCTATGGCTACACCTTC. As protein: CASSSTAVYGYTF.

This rearrangement joins TRBV16 to TRBJ1-2; tentative D call: TRBD1 (6 bases). Trimming shortened V by 0 bases and J by 6 bases, and 11 bases separated the two germline ends. The CDR3 extends over 14 amino acids. Germline assignment: CDR1 KGHSY and CDR2 FQNENV. CDR3 amino acids: CASSQSPGVHGYTF. CDR3 sequence (DNA): TGTGCCAGCAGCCAATCTCCAGGGGTGCATGGCTACACCTTC.

This chain links TRBV19 with TRBJ2-7, with 7 bases that match TRBD1. From germline, CDR1 is LNHDA and CDR2 SQIVND (reference sequence). This CDR3 has 13 residues. The J segment lost 4 bases and the V segment lost 5 bases, leaving 5 bases of the junction unmatched. The CDR3 is CASSSGTAYEQYF. CDR3 bases: TGTGCCAGTAGTTCCGGGACAGCATACGAGCAGTACTTC.